These 13 T cell receptor beta chains came from one sample sequenced in a study of shared clonotypes between healthy human individuals. Clones were sequenced by immunoSEQ multiplex PCR, and TCRdb holds only the in-frame ones, with some missing. The sample lists around 940,000 clones; approximately 76% were seen once. Material for sequencing was memory CD4+ T cells sorted from blood. The sample's subset: CD45RA-negative fraction. These receptor sequences come from a man aged 18 to 30 in good health.

The chain employs TRBV12-1 and TRBJ1-6; no check of the table's D call, TRBD1, against the DNA was made. TRBV12-1 is given as a pseudogene. The CDR3 length is 18 residues. The CDR3 is CASSPLTTGRGDNSPLHF. The CDR3 DNA reads TGTGCCAGCAGCCCTCTCACCACAGGGAGAGGGGATAATTCACCCCTCCACTTT.

CDR3 sequence (DNA): TGTGCCAGCAGTTCCGGCTCCTATAATTCACCCCTCCACTTT. This sequence encodes CASSSGSYNSPLHF. The J gene is TRBJ1-6, the V gene TRBV6-4, with D unclear. CDR1 and CDR2 (germline): MRHNA, SNTAGT. This CDR3 is 14 amino acids long. Trimming removed 5 bases from V and 0 bases from J, with 5 bases in between.

This clone was seen a few times. The rearrangement links TRBV2 to TRBJ2-2, with D perhaps TRBD1 or TRBD2 (5 bases each). This CDR3 region has 13 residues. V was pared by 4 bases and J by 5 bases, with 8 bases between. Germline CDR1 SNHLY, CDR2 FYNNEI. The CDR3 region has the DNA TGTGCCAGCAGTGCAGAGGGGACCGGGGAGCTGTTTTTT. Its protein product is CASSAEGTGELFF.

The chain joins TRBV6-1 to TRBJ1-5; no definite D call. Germline V CDR1 and CDR2: MNHNS, SASEGT. Trimming stripped 8 bases from V and 11 bases from J, with 13 bases between. The CDR3 covers 11 residues. DNA for the CDR3: TGTGCCAGCTCCGATACCTTGGCCCAGCATTTT. This codes for CASSDTLAQHF.

As regards this clone: The same CDR3 can be traced to other DNA sequences in this sample. The chain couples TRBV5-1 to TRBJ2-2; weak D call: TRBD1 (6 bases). In germline, CDR1 is SGHRS, CDR2 YFSETQ. Trimming stripped 7 bases from V and 2 bases from J, with 12 bases between. This CDR3 region has 14 residues. The CDR3 DNA is TGCGCCAGCTCAGGGGACCGCAACACCGGGGAGCTGTTTTTT. Amino acid sequence: CASSGDRNTGELFF.

The sample holds a few counts of this clone. This chain connects TRBV11-2 to TRBJ2-7; 10 bases fit TRBD2. CDR1 SGHAT and CDR2 FQNNGV come from the germline V gene. The V and J ends lost 5 bases and 5 bases, in that order; junction bases with no gene match: 6. This CDR3 is 14 amino acids long. The CDR3 reads CASSDLAGADEQYF. The CDR3 DNA is TGTGCCAGCAGCGATCTAGCGGGGGCTGACGAGCAGTACTTC.

As concerns this clone: The identical CDR3 is also encoded by other nucleotide sequences in the sample. This chain uses TRBV4-1 with TRBJ1-6; no clear D gene. The V and J ends lost 0 bases and 10 bases respectively, with 10 bases between them. Germline V gene data show CDR1 as MGHRA and CDR2 as YSYEKL. This CDR3 is 14 amino acids long. The CDR3 region has the DNA TGCGCCAGCAGCCAAGAGGCTGGGCGATCACCCCTCCACTTT. Its translation is CASSQEAGRSPLHF.

The chain uses TRBV9 and TRBJ1-2; no clear D. Germline V gene data show CDR1 as SGDLS and CDR2 as YYNGEE. The CDR3 is 15 residues long. V was shortened by 0 bases and J by 0 bases, with 9 bases between the two germline ends. The CDR3 sequence is CASSVAPGANYGYTF. The CDR3, as DNA: TGTGCCAGCAGCGTAGCCCCCGGAGCTAACTATGGCTACACCTTC.

The DNA of the CDR3 is TGTGCCATCAGTGAGGGGGAGACAGGGGTCAATGAGCAGTTCTTC. Encoded protein: CAISEGETGVNEQFF. This sequence joins TRBV10-3 and TRBJ2-1, with 8 positions matching TRBD1. Unmatched junction bases numbered 6, after V lost 2 bases and J lost 6 bases. Germline V lookup: CDR1 ENHRY, CDR2 SYGVKD. CDR3 length equals 15 residues.

The chain recombines TRBV12-5 with TRBJ1-1; D not resolved. The germline V and J ends were trimmed by 3 bases and 0 bases, with 2 bases remaining between them. The CDR3 length is 12 residues. Germline assignment: CDR1 LGHNT and CDR2 FRNRAP. The CDR3 region is CASGFLNTEAFF. As DNA, the CDR3 is TGTGCTAGTGGTTTTTTGAACACTGAAGCTTTCTTT.

As DNA, the CDR3 is TGTGCCACCAGCCGACGCACCGGGACCGCGAGCGAAAAACTGTTTTTT. This sequence encodes CATSRRTGTASEKLFF. V usage is TRBV15 and J usage is TRBJ1-4, with D perhaps matching TRBD1 (5 bases). Germline lookup yields CDR1 LNHNV and CDR2 YYDKDF (reference sequence). Trimming stripped 5 bases from V and 8 bases from J, with 21 bases between. This CDR3 region has 16 residues.

The chain recombines TRBV30 with TRBJ2-3; no reliable D call. The CDR3 is 15 amino acids. Trimming shortened V by 3 bases and J by 2 bases, and 15 bases separated the two germline ends. Per the germline V gene, CDR1 is GTSNPN and CDR2 is SVGIG (reference sequence). The CDR3 DNA reads as TGTGCCTGGAGGGTGGGTTTGGAGCCCACAGATACGCAGTATTTT. Its protein is CAWRVGLEPTDTQYF. Supplemented by reference TRBV30 and TRBJ2-3, the full variable domain reads SQTIHQWPATLVQPVGSPLSLECTVEGTSNPNLYWYRQAAGRGLQLLFYSVGIGQISSEVPQNLSASRPQDRQFILSSKKLLLSDSGFYLCAWRVGLEPTDTQYFGPGTRLTVL.

CDR3 region: CASSILQGRGYTF. The CDR3 DNA sequence: TGTGCCAGTAGTATATTACAGGGCCGAGGCTACACCTTC. The chain uses TRBV19 and TRBJ1-2, with D possibly being TRBD1 (6 bases). V lost 2 bases to trimming and J lost 8 bases, with 12 bases between them. Germline values: CDR1 LNHDA, CDR2 SQIVND (reference sequence). The CDR3 consists of 13 residues.